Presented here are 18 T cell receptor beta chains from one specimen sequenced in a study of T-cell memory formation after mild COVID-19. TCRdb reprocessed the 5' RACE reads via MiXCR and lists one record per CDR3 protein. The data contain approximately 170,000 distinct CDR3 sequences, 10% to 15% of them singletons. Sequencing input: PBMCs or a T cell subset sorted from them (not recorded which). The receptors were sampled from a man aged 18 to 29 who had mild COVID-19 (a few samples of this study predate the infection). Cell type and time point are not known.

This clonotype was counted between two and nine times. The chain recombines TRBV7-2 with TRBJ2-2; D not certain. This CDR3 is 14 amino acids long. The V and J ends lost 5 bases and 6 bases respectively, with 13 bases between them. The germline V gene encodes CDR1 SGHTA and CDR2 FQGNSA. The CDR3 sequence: CASSPQQNPGELFF. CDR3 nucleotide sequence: TGTGCCAGCAGCCCACAACAGAATCCCGGGGAGCTGTTTTTT.

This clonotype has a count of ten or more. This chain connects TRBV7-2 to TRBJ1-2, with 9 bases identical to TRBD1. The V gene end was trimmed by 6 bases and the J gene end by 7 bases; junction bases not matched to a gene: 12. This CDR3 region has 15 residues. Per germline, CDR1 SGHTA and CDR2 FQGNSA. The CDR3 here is CASRPRTGGYVGYTF. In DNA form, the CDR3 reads TGTGCCAGCAGACCAAGAACAGGGGGCTATGTTGGCTACACCTTC. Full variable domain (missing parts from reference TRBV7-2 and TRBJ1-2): GAGVSQSPSNKVTEKGKDVELRCDPISGHTALYWYRQSLGQGLEFLIYFQGNSAPDKSGLPSDRFSAERTGGSVSTLTIQRTQQEDSAVYLCASRPRTGGYVGYTFGSGTRLTVV.

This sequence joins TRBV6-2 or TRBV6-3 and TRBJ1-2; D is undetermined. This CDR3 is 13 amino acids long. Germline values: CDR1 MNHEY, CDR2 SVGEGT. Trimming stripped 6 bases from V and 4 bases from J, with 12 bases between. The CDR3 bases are TGTGCCAGCAGAAACCGGGGATCCTATGGCTACACCTTC. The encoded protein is CASRNRGSYGYTF.

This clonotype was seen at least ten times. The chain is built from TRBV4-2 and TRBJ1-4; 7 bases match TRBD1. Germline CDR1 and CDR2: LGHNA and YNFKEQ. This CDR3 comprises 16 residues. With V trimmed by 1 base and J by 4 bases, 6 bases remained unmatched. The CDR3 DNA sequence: TGTGCCAGCAGCCAAGGCTCCGGGACAGTTAATGAAAAACTGTTTTTT. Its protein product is CASSQGSGTVNEKLFF.

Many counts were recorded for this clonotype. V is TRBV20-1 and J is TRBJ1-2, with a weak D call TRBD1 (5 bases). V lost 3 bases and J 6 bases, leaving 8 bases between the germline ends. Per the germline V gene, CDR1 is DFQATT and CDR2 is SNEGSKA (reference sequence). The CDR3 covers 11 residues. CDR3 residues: CSASKGDGYTF. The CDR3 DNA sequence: TGCAGTGCTAGTAAAGGGGATGGCTACACCTTC.

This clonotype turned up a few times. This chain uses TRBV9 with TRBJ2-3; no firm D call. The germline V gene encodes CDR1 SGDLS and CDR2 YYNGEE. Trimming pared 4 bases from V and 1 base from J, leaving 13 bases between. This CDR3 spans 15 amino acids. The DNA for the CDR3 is TGTGCCAGCAGCTCCCCCGGGCGTGGCACAGATACGCAGTATTTT. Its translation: CASSSPGRGTDTQYF.

Here the CDR3 reads CASSLDTQETQYF. CDR3 DNA sequence: TGCGCCAGCAGCTTGGATACCCAAGAGACCCAGTACTTC. This chain joins TRBV5-1 and TRBJ2-5; no definite D call. The CDR3 covers 13 residues. V shed 0 bases and J shed 1 base, with 4 bases lying between them. Germline CDR1 reads SGHRS; CDR2 reads YFSETQ.

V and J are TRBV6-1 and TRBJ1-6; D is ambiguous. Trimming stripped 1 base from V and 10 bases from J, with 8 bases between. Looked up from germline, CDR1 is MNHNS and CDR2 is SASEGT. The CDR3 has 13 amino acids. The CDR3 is CASSEVDQSPLHF. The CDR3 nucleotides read TGTGCCAGCAGTGAAGTTGACCAATCACCCCTCCACTTT.

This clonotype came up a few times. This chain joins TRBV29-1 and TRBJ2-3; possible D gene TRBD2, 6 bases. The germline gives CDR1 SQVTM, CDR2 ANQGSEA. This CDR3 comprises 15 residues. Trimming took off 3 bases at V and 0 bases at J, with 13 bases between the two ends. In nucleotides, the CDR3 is TGCAGCGTTGAGTGGAGGGAAGGGAGCACAGATACGCAGTATTTT. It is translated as CSVEWREGSTDTQYF.

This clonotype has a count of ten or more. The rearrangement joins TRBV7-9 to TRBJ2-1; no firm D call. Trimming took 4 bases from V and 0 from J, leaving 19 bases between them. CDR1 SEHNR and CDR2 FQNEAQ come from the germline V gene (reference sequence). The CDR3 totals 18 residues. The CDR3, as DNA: TGTGCCAGCAGCTCGTCTACCCCTCGTCCGAGCTCCTACAATGAGCAGTTCTTC. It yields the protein CASSSSTPRPSSYNEQFF.

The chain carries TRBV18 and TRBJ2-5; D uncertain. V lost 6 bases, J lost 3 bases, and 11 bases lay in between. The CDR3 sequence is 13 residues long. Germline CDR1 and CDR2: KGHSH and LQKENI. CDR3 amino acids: CASSARTEETQYF. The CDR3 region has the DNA TGTGCCAGCTCCGCGAGGACGGAAGAGACCCAGTACTTC.

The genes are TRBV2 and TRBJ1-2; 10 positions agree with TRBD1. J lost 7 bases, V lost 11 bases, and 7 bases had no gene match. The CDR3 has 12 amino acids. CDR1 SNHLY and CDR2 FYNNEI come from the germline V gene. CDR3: CAVTGTGVGYTF. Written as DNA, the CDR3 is TGTGCCGTTACCGGGACAGGGGTTGGCTACACCTTC.

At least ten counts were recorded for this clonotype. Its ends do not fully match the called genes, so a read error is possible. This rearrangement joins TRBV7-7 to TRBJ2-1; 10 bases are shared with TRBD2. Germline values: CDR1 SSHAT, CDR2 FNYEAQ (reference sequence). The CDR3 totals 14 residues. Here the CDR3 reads CASSSSSGGNEQFF. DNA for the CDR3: TGTGCTAGCAGCTCGTCTAGCGGGGGTAATGAGCAGTTCTTC.

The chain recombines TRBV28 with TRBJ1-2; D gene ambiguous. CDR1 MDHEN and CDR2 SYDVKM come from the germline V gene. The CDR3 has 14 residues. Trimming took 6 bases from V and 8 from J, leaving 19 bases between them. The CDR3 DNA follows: TGTGCCAGCAGCCCACCCCAAACCAGGCGGGGCTACACCTTC. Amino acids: CASSPPQTRRGYTF.

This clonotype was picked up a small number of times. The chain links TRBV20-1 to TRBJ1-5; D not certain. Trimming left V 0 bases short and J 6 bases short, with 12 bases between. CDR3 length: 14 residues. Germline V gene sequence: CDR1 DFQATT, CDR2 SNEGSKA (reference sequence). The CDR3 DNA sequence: TGCAGTGCTAGAGATCAGAGTCGTGGTCAGCCCCAGCATTTT. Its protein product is CSARDQSRGQPQHF.

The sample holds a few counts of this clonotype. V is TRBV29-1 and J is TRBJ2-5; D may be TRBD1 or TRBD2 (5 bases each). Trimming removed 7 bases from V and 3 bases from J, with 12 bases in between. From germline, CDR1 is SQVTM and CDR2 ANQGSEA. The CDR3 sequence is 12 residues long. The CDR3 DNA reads TGCAGCGGTCTGGGACCGGAAGAGACCCAGTACTTC. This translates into CSGLGPEETQYF.

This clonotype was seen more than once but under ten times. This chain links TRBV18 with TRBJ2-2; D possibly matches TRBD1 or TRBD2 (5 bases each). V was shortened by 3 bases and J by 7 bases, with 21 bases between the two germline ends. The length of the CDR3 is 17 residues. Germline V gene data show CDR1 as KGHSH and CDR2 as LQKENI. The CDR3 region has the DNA TGTGCCAGCTCACCTAACGACATCGGGGCTTTGGTCGGGGAGCTGTTTTTT. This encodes CASSPNDIGALVGELFF.

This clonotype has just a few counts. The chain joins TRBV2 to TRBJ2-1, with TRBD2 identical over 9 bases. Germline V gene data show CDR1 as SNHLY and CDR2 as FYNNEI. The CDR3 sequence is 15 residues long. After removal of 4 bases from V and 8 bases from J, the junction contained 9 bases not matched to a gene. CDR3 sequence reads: CASSVPRGGLDEQFF. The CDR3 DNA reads TGTGCCAGCAGTGTCCCGCGGGGGGGCCTTGATGAGCAGTTCTTC.